These 29 T cell receptor beta chains share one sample of origin, sequenced in a study of CD4 T cells in relation to SARS-CoV-2 and coronaviruses. TCRdb's copy holds only in-frame clones and misses some; the assay was immunoSEQ multiplex PCR. The profile shows about 37,000 clones, roughly 85% of them singletons. Sample: memory CD4+ T cells from PBMCs. The receptors were gathered from an adult with COVID-19.

The chain carries TRBV2 and TRBJ2-5; 8 positions agree with TRBD2. The CDR3 loop spans 14 amino acids. The germline CDR1 and CDR2 sequences are SNHLY and FYNNEI. V lost 11 bases and J lost 5; bases outside the gene matches: 13. The CDR3 coding sequence is TGTGCCGGACTAGCTGGAGGGAGTTCGGAGACCCAGTACTTC. As protein: CAGLAGGSSETQYF.

This chain connects TRBV28 to TRBJ1-5, with D hard to call. V was trimmed by 4 bases and J by 1 base, leaving 8 bases between them. The CDR3 runs 14 residues. The germline gives CDR1 MDHEN, CDR2 SYDVKM. This chain's CDR3 is CASSSPSSNQPQHF. CDR3 nucleotides: TGTGCCAGCAGTTCCCCCTCCAGCAATCAGCCCCAGCATTTT.

J is TRBJ2-5 and V is TRBV19; a possible D gene is TRBD2 (5 bases). This CDR3 comprises 14 residues. Germline V gene lookup returns CDR1 LNHDA and CDR2 SQIVND (reference sequence). Trimming stripped 3 bases from V and 4 bases from J, with 12 bases between. The CDR3 nucleotides read TGTGCCAGTAGTATCGGAGGTTCTGGAGAGACCCAGTACTTC. Its protein product is CASSIGGSGETQYF.

The chain combines TRBV4-3 with TRBJ2-3; no clear D. The CDR3 sequence is 15 residues long. V was cut by 0 bases and J by 4 bases, with 11 bases left in between. Per the germline V gene, CDR1 is LGHNA and CDR2 is YSLEER. In nucleotides, the CDR3 is TGCGCCAGCAGCCAAGATAAACTCCCCTCAGATACGCAGTATTTT. Protein product: CASSQDKLPSDTQYF.

The chain couples TRBV28 to TRBJ2-7, with 7 positions matching TRBD1. The CDR3 contains 14 residues. Germline V lookup: CDR1 MDHEN, CDR2 SYDVKM. The V and J ends lost 4 bases and 5 bases, in that order; junction bases with no gene match: 8. The CDR3 loop is CASSSGRGYDEQYF. DNA of the CDR3: TGTGCCAGCAGTTCTGGCAGGGGGTACGACGAGCAGTACTTC. The whole variable domain, remainder taken from reference TRBV28 and TRBJ2-7, is DVKVTQSSRYLVKRTGEKVFLECVQDMDHENMFWYRQDPGLGLRLIYFSYDVKMKEKGDIPEGYSVSREKKERFSLILESASTNQTSMYLCASSSGRGYDEQYFGPGTRLTVT.

The chain joins TRBV5-1 to TRBJ1-3; D is ambiguous. The CDR3 runs to 15 residues. Trimming removed 0 bases from V and 1 base from J, with 8 bases in between. The germline CDR1 and CDR2 sequences are SGHRS and YFSETQ. CDR3 amino acids: CASSLAYRSGNTIYF. CDR3 nucleotides: TGCGCCAGCAGCTTGGCCTATAGGTCTGGAAACACCATATATTTT.

V and J are TRBV10-3 and TRBJ2-7; no firm D call. The CDR3 spans 12 residues. CDR1 is ENHRY, CDR2 SYGVKD, per germline. V was trimmed by 10 bases and J by 5 bases, leaving 15 bases between them. The CDR3 DNA reads TGTGCCACCACAGCAAGAGACAACGAGCAGTACTTC. Translation: CATTARDNEQYF.

Only one count was recorded for this clone. This chain connects TRBV2 to TRBJ2-2; TRBD1 might be the D (5 bases). V was trimmed by 5 bases and J by 9 bases, leaving 10 bases between them. The CDR3 covers 12 residues. Germline CDR1 and CDR2: SNHLY and FYNNEI. This chain's CDR3 is CASSRQSRELFF. CDR3 coding DNA: TGTGCCAGCAGTAGACAGTCACGGGAGCTGTTTTTT.

This chain links TRBV6-5 with TRBJ2-7; 7 bases align to TRBD2. The V gene's germline CDR1 is MNHEY and CDR2 SVGAGI. Trimming removed 0 bases from V and 7 bases from J; junction bases left unmatched: 9. This CDR3 has 15 amino acids. The CDR3 region is CASSYSYRGSGEQYF. CDR3 nucleotide sequence: TGTGCCAGCAGTTACTCTTACCGCGGGAGCGGTGAGCAGTACTTC.

V usage is TRBV10-2 and J usage is TRBJ1-5; D is unresolved. Germline loops: CDR1 WSHSY, CDR2 SAAADI. CDR3 length equals 14 residues. The ends were cut back, 3 bases at V and 4 bases at J, with 10 bases in the middle. This CDR3 is CASSDPGGNQPQHF. Written as DNA, the CDR3 is TGCGCCAGCAGTGACCCGGGAGGAAATCAGCCCCAGCATTTT.

This clone was observed a single time. This chain uses TRBV18 with TRBJ2-2, with 7 bases that match TRBD1. This CDR3 is 15 amino acids long. After removal of 1 base from V and 3 bases from J, the junction contained 2 bases not matched to a gene. From germline, CDR1 is KGHSH and CDR2 LQKENI. Written as DNA, the CDR3 is TGTGCCAGCTCACCACGACAGGGTGACACCGGGGAGCTGTTTTTT. Protein sequence: CASSPRQGDTGELFF.

The chain recombines TRBV3-1 (or the pseudogene TRBV3-2) with TRBJ2-7; D is unclear. The CDR3 length is 13 residues. V lost 4 bases and J lost 3, with 10 bases in between. The V gene's germline CDR1 is LGHDT and CDR2 YNNKEL (reference sequence). The CDR3 coding sequence is TGTGCCAGCAGCCCGACCGATCTCTACGAGCAGTACTTC. It encodes CASSPTDLYEQYF.

The J gene is TRBJ1-2, the V gene TRBV5-6, with TRBD1 as a possible D gene (6 bases). Germline CDR1 reads SGHDT; CDR2 reads YYEEEE. The germline V and J ends were trimmed by 2 bases and 3 bases, with 20 bases remaining between them. The length of the CDR3 is 17 residues. The CDR3 sequence is CASSLDQSRAGDYGYTF. The CDR3 bases are TGTGCCAGCAGCTTAGACCAATCACGCGCAGGGGACTATGGCTACACCTTC.

The V call is TRBV3-1 (or the pseudogene TRBV3-2), the J call TRBJ2-7; 9 bases are shared with TRBD2. Trimming cost V 1 base and J 3 bases; bases outside gene matches: 7. CDR1 LGHDT and CDR2 YNNKEL come from the germline V gene (reference sequence). The CDR3 has 16 amino acids. Written as DNA, the CDR3 is TGTGCCAGCAGCCAAGTCGGTAGCGGGAGTTTCTACGAGCAGTACTTC. Protein sequence: CASSQVGSGSFYEQYF.

The rearrangement links TRBV5-1 to TRBJ1-2; D may be TRBD1 (5 bases). The CDR3 extends over 17 amino acids. Germline CDR1 and CDR2: SGHRS and YFSETQ. V was cut by 0 bases and J by 2 bases, with 17 bases left in between. The CDR3 DNA reads as TGCGCCAGCAGCTTGGCGGGGACCGTTCCGCAAAACTATGGCTACACCTTC. Translating gives CASSLAGTVPQNYGYTF.

This clone was found once. CDR3 sequence: CASSPEAGRAQYF. The DNA of the CDR3 is TGTGCCAGCAGCCCTGAGGCGGGTAGGGCCCAGTACTTC. V usage is TRBV5-4 and J usage is TRBJ2-5, with D perhaps matching TRBD2 (5 bases). CDR1 and CDR2 from the germline V gene are SGHNT and YYREEE (reference sequence). V was trimmed by 4 bases and J by 9 bases, leaving 16 bases between them. The CDR3 is 13 residues long.

The chain combines TRBV14 with TRBJ2-1, with 10 bases aligning to TRBD2. V trimming: 1 base; J trimming: 7 bases; junction bases outside the gene matches: 10. CDR3 length: 17 residues. The germline gives CDR1 SGHDN, CDR2 FVKESK. CDR3 sequence reads: CASSQVVRTSGVNEQFF. Here the CDR3 DNA reads TGTGCCAGCAGCCAAGTGGTTAGGACTAGCGGAGTTAATGAGCAGTTCTTC.

The chain carries TRBV25-1 and TRBJ2-5; possibly TRBD1 or TRBD2 for D (5 bases each). Germline V gene lookup returns CDR1 MGHDK and CDR2 SYGVNS. V was clipped by 5 bases and J by 3 bases, with 10 bases between them. The CDR3 has 13 amino acids. The CDR3 DNA reads TGTGCCAGCAGTCCCATGGGGGAAGAGACCCAGTACTTC. Its protein product is CASSPMGEETQYF.

V and J are TRBV20-1 and TRBJ2-2; 12 nucleotides agree with TRBD2. This CDR3 has 20 residues. J lost 5 bases, V lost 3 bases, and 19 bases had no gene match. CDR1 and CDR2 (germline): DFQATT, SNEGSKA (reference sequence). The CDR3 DNA reads TGCAGTGCTAGTGGGGGATTCCCTAGCGGGAGGGCCATTGGGACCGGGGAGCTGTTTTTT. Its protein product is CSASGGFPSGRAIGTGELFF.

The chain joins TRBV3-1 (or the pseudogene TRBV3-2) to TRBJ2-5; D call uncertain. Germline V gene sequence: CDR1 LGHDT, CDR2 YNNKEL (reference sequence). Deletions cut 3 bases from V and 4 bases from J, with 6 bases between. The CDR3 spans 12 residues. This chain's CDR3 is CASSQFRETQYF. The CDR3 bases are TGTGCCAGCAGCCAGTTTAGAGAGACCCAGTACTTC.

The V gene is TRBV2, the J gene TRBJ2-7; 8 positions agree with TRBD1. Germline V gene sequence: CDR1 SNHLY, CDR2 FYNNEI. V dropped 9 bases and J dropped 7; count of bases not matched to a gene: 11. The CDR3 contains 13 residues. The CDR3 DNA sequence: TGTGCCAGTTTTGGACAGGGCGGTGGGGAGCAGTACTTC. Translated, it gives CASFGQGGGEQYF. Combining the CDR3 with reference TRBV2 and TRBJ2-7 gives the whole variable domain EPEVTQTPSHQVTQMGQEVILRCVPISNHLYFYWYRQILGQKVEFLVSFYNNEISEKSEIFDDQFSVERPDGSNFTLKIRSTKLEDSAMYFCASFGQGGGEQYFGPGTRLTVT.

This chain connects TRBV3-1 (or the pseudogene TRBV3-2) to TRBJ1-5; D unclear. In germline, CDR1 is LGHDT, CDR2 YNNKEL (reference sequence). The V and J ends lost 2 bases and 5 bases respectively, with 7 bases between them. This CDR3 has 13 amino acids. CDR3 amino acids: CASSQYRDQPQHF. In DNA form, the CDR3 reads TGTGCCAGCAGCCAATATCGAGATCAGCCCCAGCATTTT.

The chain employs TRBV30 and TRBJ1-6, with D unresolved. The CDR3 has 15 residues. The V end was cut by 0 bases, the J end by 6 bases, with 12 bases between. Germline lookup yields CDR1 GTSNPN and CDR2 SVGIG (reference sequence). The CDR3 here is CAWSVQGLRNSPLHF. Written as DNA, the CDR3 is TGTGCCTGGAGTGTACAAGGGTTGCGTAATTCACCCCTCCACTTT.

The rearrangement joins TRBV27 to TRBJ2-2; D is tentatively TRBD1 or TRBD2 (5 bases each). Trimming cost V 6 bases and J 4 bases, with 12 bases left between them. CDR3 size: 14 residues. The germline gives CDR1 MNHEY, CDR2 SMNVEV (reference sequence). CDR3 sequence reads: CASRPGPITGELFF. DNA for the CDR3: TGTGCCAGCAGACCGGGACCGATCACCGGGGAGCTGTTTTTT.

The chain links TRBV6-5 to TRBJ1-1; D gene unclear. Germline lookup yields CDR1 MNHEY and CDR2 SVGAGI. The V end lost 0 bases, the J end lost 1 base, and 12 bases lay between the germline ends. This CDR3 is built from 16 residues. Here the CDR3 DNA reads TGTGCCAGCAGTTACTCGACGGGTGCTGGGAACACTGAAGCTTTCTTT. As protein: CASSYSTGAGNTEAFF.

This chain links TRBV4-2 with TRBJ2-7, with D perhaps matching TRBD2 (6 bases). The CDR3 sequence is 15 residues long. From germline, CDR1 is LGHNA and CDR2 YNFKEQ. V gave up 1 base and J gave up 4 bases, with 14 bases separating them. CDR3: CASSQGDGSGYEQYF. CDR3 DNA sequence: TGTGCCAGCAGCCAAGGCGACGGTAGCGGATACGAGCAGTACTTC.

For the CDR3, the DNA is TGCGCCAGCAGCCAAGCAGACCCGCACGAGCAGTACTTC. Translation: CASSQADPHEQYF. The rearrangement joins TRBV4-1 to TRBJ2-7; D call uncertain. The length of the CDR3 is 13 residues. Trimming pared 1 base from V and 5 bases from J, leaving 9 bases between. Germline values: CDR1 MGHRA, CDR2 YSYEKL.

A few counts support this clone. The V gene is TRBV29-1, the J gene TRBJ2-3; tentative D call: TRBD2 (5 bases). This CDR3 comprises 11 residues. Germline V gene data show CDR1 as SQVTM and CDR2 as ANQGSEA. Between the trimmed V and J ends, which lost 7 bases and 5 bases, there was a span of 10 bases. CDR3 loop: CSGGVGDTQYF. The CDR3 DNA sequence: TGCAGCGGGGGAGTCGGAGATACGCAGTATTTT.

The rearrangement joins TRBV30 to TRBJ2-7; possible D gene TRBD2, 5 bases. The V gene lost 2 bases and the J gene lost 6 bases, with 17 bases spanning the gap. Per germline, CDR1 GTSNPN and CDR2 SVGIG (reference sequence). The CDR3 covers 14 residues. The CDR3 DNA sequence: TGTGCCTGGAGTCCCGGAGGAAAGGGCCGCGAGCAGTACTTC. Its protein product is CAWSPGGKGREQYF.